These 20 T cell receptor beta chains share one sample of origin, sequenced in a study of identical twins (dated by TCRdb to the mid-2010s). The protocol used for the library was 5' RACE. Sequencing took place on an Illumina HiSeq 2000. The raw public data were reprocessed by TCRdb itself: fastp quality trimming at Q25, MiXCR clonotype calling, in-frame beta chains only. Every CDR3 protein is listed once, alongside the most common genes and DNA of its rows. Here the sample has about 550,000 distinct CDR3 sequences; approximately 20% occur a single time. Clones ranked in the top ten supply about 0.5% of the sample. These data also featured in a second study, about yellow fever vaccine responses in identical twins.

Sequencing was carried out using CD4+ T cells sorted from blood. These receptor sequences come from a woman aged 18 to 35 in good health.

This clonotype appeared a few times. V usage is TRBV11-3 and J usage is TRBJ2-1; tentatively, D is TRBD1 (5 bases). The length of the CDR3 is 15 residues. The V and J ends lost 3 bases and 5 bases respectively, with 14 bases between them. CDR1 is SGHNT, CDR2 YENEEA, per germline. In DNA form, the CDR3 reads TGTGCCAGCAGCTTTTTTTCCAGGGTCGACAATGAGCAGTTCTTC. As protein: CASSFFSRVDNEQFF.

This clonotype occurred a few times. CDR3 loop: CATSRDPGLVSGELFF. CDR3 bases: TGTGCCACCAGCAGAGATCCGGGACTAGTCTCCGGGGAGCTGTTTTTT. This chain joins TRBV15 and TRBJ2-2; TRBD2 matches 8 bases. Per germline, CDR1 LNHNV and CDR2 YYDKDF (reference sequence). The CDR3 has 16 amino acids. The V segment lost 0 bases and the J segment 6 bases; nucleotides outside the gene matches: 6.

This clonotype came up a few times. This chain connects TRBV28 to TRBJ2-7, with 13 bases fitting TRBD2. The junction had 4 bases not matched to a gene; V was cut back by 6 bases and J by 2 bases. The CDR3 covers 15 residues. Germline CDR1 MDHEN, CDR2 SYDVKM. The CDR3 DNA reads TGTGCCAGCAGCTTGACTAGCGGGGGGACCTACGAGCAGTACGTC. This codes for CASSLTSGGTYEQYV.

The chain couples TRBV7-9 to TRBJ2-2; D gene ambiguous. In germline, CDR1 is SEHNR, CDR2 FQNEAQ (reference sequence). With 1 base removed from V and 0 bases from J, the gap between germline ends came to 9 bases. The CDR3 consists of 16 residues. This CDR3 reads CASSLDISANTGELFF. In DNA form, the CDR3 reads TGTGCCAGCAGCTTAGATATAAGTGCGAACACCGGGGAGCTGTTTTTT.

The rearrangement uses TRBV11-3 and TRBJ2-1; maybe TRBD2 (6 bases). Per germline, CDR1 SGHNT and CDR2 YENEEA. Trimming took off 1 base at V and 9 bases at J, with 19 bases between the two ends. This CDR3 is built from 16 residues. The CDR3 region is CASSLGVSGGSSEQFF. DNA of the CDR3: TGTGCCAGCAGCTTAGGGGTTAGCGGTGGGTCCAGTGAGCAGTTCTTC.

This clonotype was recorded at least ten times. This sequence joins TRBV7-9 and TRBJ2-1; no clear D. The CDR3 loop spans 15 amino acids. The germline V and J ends were trimmed by 4 bases and 0 bases, with 10 bases remaining between them. Germline lookup yields CDR1 SEHNR and CDR2 FQNEAQ (reference sequence). The CDR3 sequence is CASSSLGGSYNEQFF. The CDR3, as DNA: TGTGCCAGCAGCTCCTTAGGCGGCTCCTACAATGAGCAGTTCTTC.

The chain is built from TRBV5-1 and TRBJ2-2, with 8 bases matching TRBD1. Germline V CDR1 and CDR2: SGHRS, YFSETQ. The CDR3 is 13 amino acids. V dropped 3 bases and J dropped 6; count of bases not matched to a gene: 1. CDR3 region: CASSWDRSGELFF. The CDR3, as DNA: TGCGCCAGCAGCTGGGACAGGTCCGGGGAGCTGTTTTTT.

There are a few counts of this clonotype. The rearrangement uses TRBV27 and TRBJ2-7, with a tentative D call TRBD2 (6 bases). Germline V gene data show CDR1 as MNHEY and CDR2 as SMNVEV (reference sequence). This CDR3 has 14 amino acids. V dropped 3 bases and J dropped 6 bases, with 15 bases sitting between them. DNA for the CDR3: TGTGCCAGCAGTTTGGGGACTCCGACCTCCGAGCAGTACTTC. Its protein product is CASSLGTPTSEQYF.

This clonotype has more than one count but fewer than ten. A read error may account for a junction end that differs from germline. Here the CDR3 reads CASSLSAGGPVF. Here the CDR3 DNA reads TGTGCCAGCAGCTTAAGCGCGGGAGGGCCGGTATTC. J is TRBJ2-1 and V is TRBV7-9; 9 nucleotides line up with TRBD2. Per the germline V gene, CDR1 is SEHNR and CDR2 is FQNEAQ (reference sequence). The CDR3 runs to 12 residues.

The CDR3 loop reads CSARAHSVPGANVLTF. CDR3 DNA: TGCAGTGCTAGAGCCCACTCGGTTCCTGGGGCCAACGTCCTGACTTTC. The chain employs TRBV20-1 and TRBJ2-6; D not resolved. V shed 1 base and J shed 2 bases, with 12 bases lying between them. The CDR3 has 16 residues. Germline CDR1 and CDR2: DFQATT and SNEGSKA (reference sequence).

V usage is TRBV20-1 and J usage is TRBJ2-2; D not certain. Germline lookup yields CDR1 DFQATT and CDR2 SNEGSKA (reference sequence). The CDR3 is made up of 15 amino acids. V lost 4 bases, J lost 0 bases, and 12 bases lay in between. The CDR3 DNA sequence: TGCAGTGCTAAAAGACAAAACGCGAACACCGGGGAGCTGTTTTTT. This translates into CSAKRQNANTGELFF.

This clonotype was seen a single time. The chain has TRBV20-1 and TRBJ2-3; D possibly corresponds to TRBD2 (6 bases). Per germline, CDR1 DFQATT and CDR2 SNEGSKA (reference sequence). The CDR3 runs 14 residues. Deletions cut 3 bases from V and 0 bases from J, with 10 bases between. DNA of the CDR3: TGCAGTGCTAGCCTTAGCGGAAGCACAGATACGCAGTATTTT. Translation: CSASLSGSTDTQYF.

V and J are TRBV6-1 and TRBJ2-3; 13 bases are shared with TRBD2. This CDR3 has 17 amino acids. V was pared by 2 bases and J by 6 bases, with 8 bases of the junction left unmatched. The germline V gene encodes CDR1 MNHNS and CDR2 SASEGT. CDR3 in amino acids: CASSERTSGGLGDTQYF. The CDR3 bases are TGTGCCAGCAGTGAAAGGACTAGCGGGGGCCTCGGGGATACGCAGTATTTT.

This sequence joins TRBV5-1 and TRBJ2-1; 11 bases map to TRBD1. The CDR3 covers 15 residues. Germline-derived CDR1 and CDR2 are SGHRS and YFSETQ. V shed 4 bases and J 8 bases; nucleotides not matched to a gene: 8. CDR3 amino acids: CASSITGTGGDEQFF. CDR3 DNA sequence: TGCGCCAGCAGCATAACCGGGACAGGGGGGGATGAGCAGTTCTTC.

V usage is TRBV6-5 and J usage is TRBJ2-3; no firm D call. The V end lost 0 bases, the J end lost 3 bases, and 13 bases lay between the germline ends. CDR1 is MNHEY, CDR2 SVGAGI, per germline. The length of the CDR3 is 16 residues. This chain's CDR3 is CASSYSPTLRTDTQYF. The CDR3 DNA reads as TGTGCCAGCAGTTACTCCCCGACCCTAAGAACAGATACGCAGTATTTT.

V and J are TRBV6-2 or TRBV6-3 and TRBJ2-1; 10 bases map to TRBD1. This CDR3 spans 20 amino acids. Germline V gives CDR1 MNHEY, CDR2 SVGEGT. The V segment lost 5 bases and the J segment 2 bases; nucleotides outside the gene matches: 18. CDR3 DNA: TGTGCCAGCAGTAGGGCCTTCGGGGACAGGGGACCGGGGGCCTACAATGAGCAGTTCTTC. Its protein is CASSRAFGDRGPGAYNEQFF.

The chain links TRBV11-2 to TRBJ2-3; D is perhaps TRBD2 (5 bases). Trimming took 2 bases from V and 5 from J, leaving 11 bases between them. Germline values: CDR1 SGHAT, CDR2 FQNNGV. The CDR3 covers 14 residues. The CDR3 loop is CASSLKGRGDTQYF. Here the CDR3 DNA reads TGTGCCAGCAGCTTAAAGGGTCGGGGAGATACGCAGTATTTT.

V usage is TRBV18 and J usage is TRBJ2-1, with D hard to call. The CDR3 length is 12 residues. V gave up 2 bases and J gave up 9 bases, with 8 bases separating them. Germline loops: CDR1 KGHSH, CDR2 LQKENI. The CDR3 DNA is TGTGCCAGCTCACCAGGGTTGGGTGAGCAGTTCTTC. Residues: CASSPGLGEQFF. The full variable domain, rest sourced from reference TRBV18 and TRBJ2-1, is NAGVMQNPRHLVRRRGQEARLRCSPMKGHSHVYWYRQLPEEGLKFMVYLQKENIIDESGMPKERFSAEFPKEGPSILRIQQVVRGDSAAYFCASSPGLGEQFFGPGTRLTVL.

This clonotype turned up a few times. This chain joins TRBV12-3 or TRBV12-4 and TRBJ2-7; D possibly corresponds to TRBD1 (6 bases). V was trimmed by 2 bases and J by 5 bases, leaving 19 bases between them. The CDR3 has 16 amino acids. The CDR3 reads CASSLSTEGELDEQYV. The CDR3 region has the DNA TGTGCCAGCAGTTTATCCACCGAGGGGGAACTGGACGAGCAGTACGTC.

The chain couples TRBV10-3 to TRBJ1-5, with TRBD1 matching over 7 bases. The J segment lost 6 bases and the V segment lost 0 bases, leaving 2 bases of the junction unmatched. The CDR3 runs to 14 residues. CDR1 and CDR2 from the germline V gene are ENHRY and SYGVKD. In nucleotides, the CDR3 is TGTGCCATCAGTGAGTCACAGGGGCGTCAGCCCCAGCATTTT. It encodes CAISESQGRQPQHF.